This is a list of T cell receptor beta chains from one sample in a study of T cell repertoires in ileal Crohn's disease. Assay used: immunoSEQ multiplex PCR; TCRdb lists only in-frame clones, some missing. The sample lists fewer than 10,000 clones, 70% to 90% occurring once. Sample: ileal tissue. These receptors all stem from an adult with Crohn's disease. CDR3s leave out the opening cysteine and the closing phenylalanine or tryptophan.

J | V | CDR3
TRBJ2-2 | TRBV5-1 | ASSKGLAGGANTGELF
TRBJ1-5 | TRBV27 | ASSLSGGNQPQH
TRBJ1-2 | TRBV6-1 | ASRVQDPYT
TRBJ2-7 | TRBV2 | ASSLGQGYEQY
TRBJ2-1 | TRBV30 | AQSGVNEQF
TRBJ1-1 | TRBV5-5 | ASSLVGDTEAF
TRBJ1-5 | TRBV11-3 | ASSLGRVDSRPQH
TRBJ2-7 | TRBV19 | ASSTGQGAEEQY
TRBJ1-4 | TRBV5-4 | ASSAGSGGGKLF
TRBJ2-7 | TRBV5-8 | ASSLAWAGTGEQY
TRBJ2-2 | TRBV30 | AWGGTGVRELF
TRBJ1-4 | TRBV11-2 | ASSFTDSNEKLF
TRBJ2-7 | TRBV4-3 | ASSLASTGTSYEQY
TRBJ1-1 | TRBV5-1 | ASTAPNTEAF
TRBJ1-5 | TRBV5-5 | ASSLDRGSNQPQH
TRBJ2-7 | TRBV18 | ASSPGVQSSYEQY
TRBJ2-7 | TRBV9 | ASRRDSSSYEQY
TRBJ2-7 | TRBV5-1 | ASSFTSGSSYEQY
TRBJ2-1 | TRBV5-4 | ASSLETNNEQF
TRBJ1-1 | TRBV28 | ASSVPSLNTEAF
TRBJ1-1 | TRBV5-1 | ASSLAGKNTEAF
TRBJ2-7 | TRBV5-4 | ASSLAWDRGDEQY
TRBJ1-5 | TRBV19 | ASSIEVYSNQPQH
TRBJ2-2 | TRBV9 | ASSVGSQGGNTGELF
TRBJ2-7 | TRBV6-6 | ASSYGRPDSHYEQY
TRBJ2-5 | TRBV29-1 | SVEGVFQETQY
TRBJ2-5 | TRBV7-8 | ASSLETGGRVTQY
TRBJ1-1 | TRBV29-1 | SVETGYNSEAF
TRBJ2-7 | TRBV5-4 | ASSREHEQY
TRBJ2-7 | TRBV4-3 | ASSQELLLGSYEQY